This passage covers 6 T cell receptor beta chains from one sample sequenced in a study of a mutant IDH1 vaccine in newly diagnosed glioma. Clones were read by immunoSEQ multiplex PCR, and TCRdb kept only the in-frame ones, dropping some. The table includes tens of thousands of clones, roughly 82% detected once. The time point: baseline, week 1 (first vaccination visit). Treatment noted: pre-vaccination baseline after standard-of-care therapy. Source: PBMCs, taken from a glioma patient treated with radiotherapy, temozolomide or both. All receptors come from a man aged 25-45 years with glioma.

This rearrangement joins TRBV4-1 to TRBJ2-2, with D tentatively TRBD1 (5 bases). The V end lost 3 bases, the J end lost 2 bases, and 19 bases lay between the germline ends. This CDR3 is 18 amino acids long. Looked up from germline, CDR1 is MGHRA and CDR2 is YSYEKL. The CDR3 protein is CASSQPRDSVLNTGELFF. For the CDR3, the DNA is TGCGCCAGCAGCCAGCCCCGCGACAGCGTACTAAACACCGGGGAGCTGTTTTTT.

The gene calls are TRBV5-4 and TRBJ2-1, with a possible D match to TRBD2 (5 bases). The CDR3 has 14 amino acids. Germline V CDR1 and CDR2: SGHNT, YYREEE (reference sequence). V gave up 3 bases and J gave up 5 bases, with 12 bases separating them. The CDR3 protein is CASSSSRRDNEQFF. The CDR3 bases are TGTGCCAGCAGCTCCTCCCGGCGGGACAATGAGCAGTTCTTC.

In this sample, this clone turned up a few times. The chain is built from TRBV27 and TRBJ2-7; maybe TRBD2 (6 bases). The V gene's germline CDR1 is MNHEY and CDR2 SMNVEV (reference sequence). The germline V and J ends were trimmed by 4 bases and 3 bases, with 13 bases remaining between them. This CDR3 spans 14 amino acids. CDR3 DNA: TGTGCCAGCAGTTCAGCGATGGGGGGCTACGAGCAGTACTTC. Its translation is CASSSAMGGYEQYF.

The V and J genes are TRBV6-5 and TRBJ2-7, with 7 positions matching TRBD2. Trimming took 7 bases from V and 1 from J; bases not matched to a gene: 4. Germline lookup yields CDR1 MNHEY and CDR2 SVGAGI. CDR3 length equals 13 residues. CDR3 nucleotide sequence: TGTGCCAGCAAACGGGGACTATCCTACGAGCAGTACTTC. It translates to CASKRGLSYEQYF.

This clone has a handful of counts. The V gene is TRBV19, the J gene TRBJ1-2, with 8 bases lining up with TRBD1. Unmatched junction bases numbered 8, after V lost 9 bases and J lost 5 bases. CDR1 is LNHDA, CDR2 SQIVND, per germline (reference sequence). CDR3 length: 13 amino acids. CDR3 region: CASEDREEYGYTF. The CDR3, as DNA: TGTGCCAGCGAGGACAGGGAGGAGTATGGCTACACCTTC.

This chain joins TRBV27 and TRBJ2-1, with no clear D. V gave up 5 bases and J gave up 4 bases, with 6 bases separating them. The CDR3 spans 12 residues. The germline V gene encodes CDR1 MNHEY and CDR2 SMNVEV (reference sequence). Here the CDR3 reads CASSKGYNEQFF. DNA for the CDR3: TGTGCCAGCAGTAAAGGGTACAATGAGCAGTTCTTC.